The 32 T cell receptor beta chains below were found in one sample sequenced in a study of shared clonotypes between healthy human individuals. This table comes from immunoSEQ multiplex PCR, and its TCRdb copy is limited to in-frame clones, with some not included. Seen here are 2 million to 2.5 million clones, roughly 95% observed once, and the top ten hold around 0.13%. The sample taken for sequencing was naive CD4+ T cells sorted from blood. Subset denoted: CD45RA+ positively selected. These receptors were collected from a man between 18 and 29 years old in good health.

Only a few counts were recorded for this clone. The chain is built from TRBV5-4 and TRBJ1-2, with D perhaps TRBD1 (5 bases). The CDR3 is made up of 13 amino acids. Germline V gene data show CDR1 as SGHNT and CDR2 as YYREEE (reference sequence). Between the trimmed V and J ends, which lost 4 bases and 8 bases, there was a span of 15 bases. CDR3: CASSRRQSDGYTF. CDR3 sequence (DNA): TGTGCCAGCAGCCGCCGACAGTCGGACGGCTACACCTTC.

The J gene is TRBJ2-5, the V gene TRBV2; D gene ambiguous. The germline V and J ends were trimmed by 3 bases and 11 bases, with 13 bases remaining between them. Germline V gene data show CDR1 as SNHLY and CDR2 as FYNNEI. This CDR3 spans 12 amino acids. The CDR3 DNA is TGTGCCAGCAGTGATTCTTTTCCCCGGCAGTACTTC. This sequence encodes CASSDSFPRQYF.

V is TRBV5-1 and J is TRBJ2-6; no clear D. Trimming left V 0 bases short and J 0 bases short, with 10 bases between. Germline V gene sequence: CDR1 SGHRS, CDR2 YFSETQ. The CDR3 loop spans 17 amino acids. CDR3 residues: CASSLALPGSGANVLTF. The CDR3 DNA follows: TGCGCCAGCAGCTTGGCTCTTCCCGGCTCTGGGGCCAACGTCCTGACTTTC.

The table lists this clone with a count of one. The DNA for the CDR3 is TGTGCCAGCAGTTACACGCGGGACGGGACCCAGTACTTC. It codes for CASSYTRDGTQYF. The genes are TRBV6-5 and TRBJ2-5; the D gene is possibly TRBD2 (6 bases). The CDR3 has 13 amino acids. V gave up 2 bases and J gave up 7 bases, with 11 bases separating them. Germline loops: CDR1 MNHEY, CDR2 SVGAGI.

CDR3 nucleotides: TGTGCCAGCAGCGACGGGAACTATGGCTACACCTTC. This translates into CASSDGNYGYTF. The V call is TRBV2, the J call TRBJ1-2; no firm D call. Between the trimmed V and J ends, which lost 6 bases and 2 bases, there was a span of 7 bases. Germline CDR1 reads SNHLY; CDR2 reads FYNNEI. The length of the CDR3 is 12 residues.

The chain carries TRBV2 and TRBJ2-7; D is uncertain. Germline loops: CDR1 SNHLY, CDR2 FYNNEI. The length of the CDR3 is 14 residues. The ends were cut back, 4 bases at V and 0 bases at J, with 10 bases in the middle. CDR3 in DNA: TGTGCCAGCAGTGTAAGGACCAGCTCCTACGAGCAGTACTTC. Amino acids: CASSVRTSSYEQYF.

The chain has TRBV5-4 and TRBJ2-1, with 7 bases matching TRBD2. The germline V gene has CDR1 SGHNT and CDR2 YYREEE (reference sequence). There are 15 residues in the CDR3. V shed 0 bases, J shed 4 bases, and the junction held 4 bases outside the gene matches. DNA of the CDR3: TGTGCCAGCAGCTTGGGATGGGGACTATACAATGAGCAGTTCTTC. Its translation: CASSLGWGLYNEQFF.

The V and J genes are TRBV10-2 and TRBJ1-4, with unresolved D. Germline V CDR1 and CDR2: WSHSY, SAAADI. V lost 6 bases and J 7 bases, leaving 15 bases between the germline ends. This CDR3 has 14 amino acids. CDR3 coding DNA: TGCGCCAGCAGCATGTCGCTTGTGGGTGAAAAACTGTTTTTT. It yields the protein CASSMSLVGEKLFF.

To note about this clone: This CDR3 is also generated by other DNA sequences in the sample. The rearrangement links TRBV6-6 to TRBJ1-2; 8 bases are a match to TRBD1. Germline V gene sequence: CDR1 MNHNY, CDR2 SVGAGI (reference sequence). The length of the CDR3 is 13 residues. Trimming took 4 bases from V and 3 from J; bases not matched to a gene: 1. CDR3 residues: CASSSQGDYGYTF. CDR3 sequence (DNA): TGTGCCAGCAGTTCACAGGGGGACTATGGCTACACCTTC.

This rearrangement joins TRBV10-3 to TRBJ2-5; TRBD1 agrees at 7 bases. The tail of the sequence fits TRBJ2-7 better, so the J call may be wrong. The CDR3 totals 14 residues. Germline V gene data show CDR1 as ENHRY and CDR2 as SYGVKD. The CDR3 here is CAIRETGNSYEQYF. The CDR3 nucleotides are TGTGCCATCAGGGAGACAGGGAACAGCTACGAGCAGTACTTC.

In regard to this clone: Different DNA sequences within this sample yield the same CDR3. The gene calls are TRBV6-6 and TRBJ2-1; D is uncertain. The length of the CDR3 is 11 residues. Germline CDR1 reads MNHNY; CDR2 reads SVGAGI (reference sequence). Trimming removed 6 bases from V and 4 bases from J, with 4 bases in between. The CDR3: CASREYNEQFF. The CDR3 region has the DNA TGTGCCAGCAGAGAATACAATGAGCAGTTCTTC.

The genes are TRBV7-9 and TRBJ1-4; 7 positions agree with TRBD1. V trimming: 1 base; J trimming: 4 bases; junction bases outside the gene matches: 3. This CDR3 has 15 residues. From germline, CDR1 is SEHNR and CDR2 FQNEAQ (reference sequence). The chain's CDR3 is CASSLGGTDNEKLFF. As DNA, the CDR3 is TGTGCCAGCAGCTTAGGTGGGACAGATAATGAAAAACTGTTTTTT.

CDR3 nucleotides: TGTGCCAGCGCGCCGTTCATTCCCCTCCGGGCACACAACGGTAAGGAGCAGTACTTC. Protein sequence: CASAPFIPLRAHNGKEQYF. The chain joins TRBV2 to TRBJ2-7; D gene uncertain. Germline loops: CDR1 SNHLY, CDR2 FYNNEI. This CDR3 is built from 19 residues. Trimming cost V 8 bases and J 7 bases, with 36 bases left between them. Drawing the rest from reference TRBV2 and TRBJ2-7, the complete variable domain is EPEVTQTPSHQVTQMGQEVILRCVPISNHLYFYWYRQILGQKVEFLVSFYNNEISEKSEIFDDQFSVERPDGSNFTLKIRSTKLEDSAMYFCASAPFIPLRAHNGKEQYFGPGTRLTVT.

The chain carries TRBV5-1 and TRBJ2-5, with 7 bases lining up with TRBD2. J lost 5 bases, V lost 5 bases, and 12 bases had no gene match. The CDR3 runs 15 residues. Looked up from germline, CDR1 is SGHRS and CDR2 is YFSETQ. The CDR3 sequence: CASRRLAVERETQYF. CDR3 DNA sequence: TGCGCCAGCAGACGCCTAGCGGTAGAAAGGGAGACCCAGTACTTC.

This clone appeared once. The chain couples TRBV5-4 to TRBJ2-7; perhaps TRBD2 as D (6 bases). CDR1 is SGHNT, CDR2 YYREEE, per germline (reference sequence). V lost 0 bases and J 1 base, leaving 17 bases between the germline ends. This CDR3 has 17 amino acids. CDR3 in amino acids: CASSLGGTGTGSYEQYF. The DNA for the CDR3 is TGTGCCAGCAGCTTGGGAGGGACCGGGACTGGATCCTACGAGCAGTACTTC. The complete variable domain, with remaining parts taken from reference TRBV5-4 and TRBJ2-7, reads ETGVTQSPTHLIKTRGQQVTLRCSSQSGHNTVSWYQQALGQGPQFIFQYYREEENGRGNFPPRFSGLQFPNYSSELNVNALELDDSALYLCASSLGGTGTGSYEQYFGPGTRLTVT.

V is TRBV6-1 and J is TRBJ1-5, with a tentative D call TRBD1 (5 bases). From germline, CDR1 is MNHNS and CDR2 SASEGT. The CDR3 extends over 14 amino acids. V lost 6 bases, J lost 2 bases, and 11 bases lay in between. The CDR3 loop is CASRAGQGNQPQHF. The CDR3 nucleotides read TGTGCCAGCAGGGCAGGGCAGGGCAATCAGCCCCAGCATTTT.

This clone is a singleton in its sample. V usage is TRBV30 and J usage is TRBJ1-1; D might be TRBD1 (6 bases). The CDR3 extends over 13 amino acids. Germline V gene lookup returns CDR1 GTSNPN and CDR2 SVGIG (reference sequence). V gave up 5 bases and J gave up 1 base, with 11 bases separating them. The CDR3 protein is CAWALTGNTEAFF. The CDR3 region has the DNA TGTGCCTGGGCGTTGACAGGGAACACTGAAGCTTTCTTT.

V usage is TRBV6-6 and J usage is TRBJ2-2, with D possibly matching TRBD1 (6 bases). The germline V gene encodes CDR1 MNHNY and CDR2 SVGAGI (reference sequence). V lost 6 bases, J lost 0 bases, and 11 bases lay in between. The CDR3 extends over 15 amino acids. In nucleotides, the CDR3 is TGTGCCAGCAGCGTGGGGGCGGCGAACACCGGGGAGCTGTTTTTT. Its protein product is CASSVGAANTGELFF.

As concerns this clone: The sample has other DNA sequences that encode this CDR3 too. This chain connects TRBV7-2 to TRBJ2-7; no clear D gene. The CDR3 runs to 11 residues. Germline V lookup: CDR1 SGHTA, CDR2 FQGNSA. V dropped 6 bases and J dropped 7 bases, with 10 bases sitting between them. The CDR3 region is CASSLWGEQYF. CDR3 bases: TGTGCCAGCAGTTTATGGGGAGAGCAGTACTTC.

The V gene is TRBV5-1, the J gene TRBJ2-1; 7 positions match TRBD2. This CDR3 is 16 amino acids long. In germline, CDR1 is SGHRS, CDR2 YFSETQ. Trimming took 2 bases from V and 3 from J; bases not matched to a gene: 8. The CDR3 bases are TGCGCCAGCAGCTTAGGCGGGAGTGGTGACTACAATGAGCAGTTCTTC. Protein sequence: CASSLGGSGDYNEQFF.

This sequence joins TRBV28 and TRBJ1-5, with a weak D call TRBD1 (5 bases). The CDR3 consists of 12 residues. The germline CDR1 and CDR2 sequences are MDHEN and SYDVKM. Deletions cut 8 bases from V and 4 bases from J, with 9 bases between. Here the CDR3 reads CASEGQNQPQHF. CDR3 bases: TGTGCCAGCGAGGGGCAGAATCAGCCCCAGCATTTT.

This chain's CDR3 is CASSLGDSQPYNEQFF. Here the CDR3 DNA reads TGTGCCAGCAGCTTAGGAGACAGCCAACCCTACAATGAGCAGTTCTTC. The chain recombines TRBV7-9 with TRBJ2-1, with D possibly being TRBD1 (5 bases). Germline loops: CDR1 SEHNR, CDR2 FQNEAQ (reference sequence). V gave up 1 base and J gave up 2 bases, with 12 bases separating them. The CDR3 totals 16 residues.

The chain recombines TRBV18 with TRBJ1-4; TRBD1 might be the D (5 bases). CDR1 is KGHSH and CDR2 is LQKENI in the germline V gene. The CDR3 contains 12 residues. Trimming removed 5 bases from V and 12 bases from J, with 13 bases in between. The chain's CDR3 is CASSSDPGQLFF. CDR3 bases: TGTGCCAGCTCATCCGATCCGGGGCAACTGTTTTTT.

This clone was counted once. The rearrangement links TRBV14 to TRBJ1-5; tentative D call: TRBD1 (6 bases). This CDR3 contains 15 residues. Trimming took 3 bases from V and 6 from J, leaving 15 bases between them. Germline CDR1 and CDR2: SGHDN and FVKESK. The CDR3 reads CASSQTEGVSQPQHF. In nucleotides, the CDR3 is TGTGCCAGCAGCCAGACAGAGGGGGTGAGTCAGCCCCAGCATTTT.

The J gene is TRBJ2-2, the V gene TRBV2, with D perhaps matching TRBD2 (6 bases). V gave up 4 bases and J gave up 5 bases, with 14 bases separating them. The CDR3 covers 15 residues. From germline, CDR1 is SNHLY and CDR2 FYNNEI. CDR3: CASSVFGSKTGELFF. CDR3 DNA sequence: TGTGCCAGCAGTGTTTTCGGGAGTAAAACCGGGGAGCTGTTTTTT.

The chain combines TRBV7-9 with TRBJ2-7; D may be TRBD2 (5 bases). The CDR3 totals 13 residues. Looked up from germline, CDR1 is SEHNR and CDR2 is FQNEAQ (reference sequence). V dropped 1 base and J dropped 8 bases, with 12 bases sitting between them. CDR3 loop: CASSLEAGYQQYF. CDR3 bases: TGTGCCAGCAGCTTAGAGGCGGGTTATCAGCAGTACTTC.

The CDR3 sequence: CAIRSGTSPNQPQHF. The CDR3 DNA is TGTGCCATCAGGTCCGGGACATCACCCAATCAGCCCCAGCATTTT. This chain links TRBV10-3 with TRBJ1-5; D is perhaps TRBD1 (6 bases). V lost 6 bases, J lost 3 bases, and 15 bases lay in between. This CDR3 contains 15 residues. Germline V gene sequence: CDR1 ENHRY, CDR2 SYGVKD.

The chain uses TRBV9 and TRBJ2-7; no clear D. CDR3 length equals 16 residues. The V end was cut by 0 bases, the J end by 0 bases, with 13 bases between. CDR1 SGDLS and CDR2 YYNGEE come from the germline V gene. CDR3 protein: CASSVAPRPDSYEQYF. The CDR3 nucleotides read TGTGCCAGCAGCGTAGCCCCGCGACCCGACTCCTACGAGCAGTACTTC.

The rearrangement links TRBV5-4 to TRBJ2-7; the match to TRBD1 covers 8 bases. V shed 3 bases, J shed 4 bases, and the junction held 9 bases outside the gene matches. Germline values: CDR1 SGHNT, CDR2 YYREEE (reference sequence). The CDR3 runs 15 residues. CDR3 nucleotides: TGTGCCAGCAGCTCGGACAGGGCGCTTTCGTACGAGCAGTACTTC. This sequence encodes CASSSDRALSYEQYF.

The chain combines TRBV29-1 with TRBJ2-7; D ambiguous. V shed 6 bases and J shed 3 bases, with 15 bases lying between them. This CDR3 comprises 13 residues. CDR1 SQVTM and CDR2 ANQGSEA come from the germline V gene. Written as DNA, the CDR3 is TGCAGCGTAGCTAGGAGATTAGACTACGAGCAGTACTTC. Its translation: CSVARRLDYEQYF.

J is TRBJ2-4 and V is TRBV28; tentative D call: TRBD1 (6 bases). Trimming took 4 bases from V and 1 from J, leaving 11 bases between them. Germline-derived CDR1 and CDR2 are MDHEN and SYDVKM. CDR3 length equals 15 residues. The CDR3, as DNA: TGTGCCAGCAGTTCACAGGGCTTGGCCAAAAACATTCAGTACTTC. Protein product: CASSSQGLAKNIQYF.

A note on this clone: This CDR3 is also generated by other DNA sequences in the sample. V gene TRBV2 combines with J gene TRBJ2-2, with a weak D call TRBD1 (6 bases). The CDR3 length is 13 residues. Trimming removed 6 bases from V and 4 bases from J, with 9 bases in between. CDR1 and CDR2 from the germline V gene are SNHLY and FYNNEI. The CDR3 reads CASRVQGTGELFF. The CDR3 region has the DNA TGTGCCAGCAGGGTACAGGGCACCGGGGAGCTGTTTTTT.